This T cell receptor (beta chain) was recovered during a study of PD-L1 blockade in urothelial cancer. Study-level information: When patients started atezolizumab around 2014, it was given at 1,200 mg intravenously every 3 weeks. Study-wide findings and caveats: In blood at 3 weeks, tumor-associated clones expanded more among patients with durable benefit.

The table came from immunoSEQ multiplex PCR; TCRdb's copy has only in-frame clones and leaves some out. The sample has some 45,000 clones, approximately 80% seen once. The time point: pretreatment peripheral blood. Germline values: CDR1 MDHEN, CDR2 SYDVKM. Trimming took 6 bases from V and 3 from J, leaving 20 bases between them. The CDR3 extends over 16 amino acids. A note on this clone: Its specificity is not known.

The chain couples TRBV28 to TRBJ2-5; D possibly corresponds to TRBD1 (6 bases). The sample in question was PBMCs, obtained around atezolizumab (anti-PD-L1) treatment. The sequence was collected from a man in his fifties or sixties with urothelial cancer. The CDR3 spells CASSLDSFIFKETQYF. Written as DNA, the CDR3 is TGTGCCAGCAGCTTGGACAGCTTCATTTTCAAAGAGACCCAGTACTTC.